The source of this TCR beta chain is a study of blood T cell repertoires in COVID-19. Study as a whole: Researchers got acute and convalescent COVID-19 samples from the United States, Italy and Spain. The analysed material was cDNA or gDNA that came from T cells, B-cell-depleted T cells, or PBMCs.

The CDR3 extends over 14 amino acids. Trimming left V 6 bases short and J 3 bases short, with 16 bases between. CDR1 SQVTM and CDR2 ANQGSEA come from the germline V gene. Clones were sequenced by immunoSEQ multiplex PCR, and TCRdb holds only the in-frame ones, with some missing. The sample holds 160,000 or so clones, 78% seen once. This clone was observed a handful of times. This chain connects TRBV29-1 to TRBJ2-3, with a weak D call TRBD2 (6 bases). The clonotype originates from a woman over 75 with acute or convalescent COVID-19. Source material: peripheral blood. The CDR3 region is CSVERVEGTDTQYF. CDR3 nucleotide sequence: TGCAGCGTGGAGCGGGTGGAGGGGACAGATACGCAGTATTTT.